Listed below are T cell receptor beta chains from one sample, sequenced in a study of shared clonotypes between healthy human individuals. Sequencing was performed with immunoSEQ multiplex PCR; in TCRdb, only in-frame clones are kept and a portion is missing. The table lists approximately 2,000,000 clones, just over 90% of them singletons. The source material was naive CD8+ T cells from PBMCs. The receptors originated from a young man in good health. Some clones in this sample may be carry-over from other donors' samples. CDR3s include the opening cysteine and the closing phenylalanine or tryptophan. D genes are given only for firm matches. Clone size is not always given. Where it is, it says once, few, many or a class for expanded clones.

J,D,V,size,CDR3,DNA
TRBJ2-7,NA,TRBV5-6,NA,CASSLGLAPRLFSYEQYF,TGTGCCAGCAGCTTGGGGCTAGCCCCAAGACTTTTCTCCTACGAGCAGTACTTC
TRBJ2-3,NA,TRBV27,NA,CASSPSTDTQYF,TGTGCCAGCAGCCCTAGCACAGATACGCAGTATTTT
TRBJ2-2,NA,TRBV29-1,NA,CSVDRSGELFF,TGCAGCGTCGACCGTAGCGGGGAGCTGTTTTTT
TRBJ1-3,NA,TRBV19,NA,CASSPYAGFESGNTIYF,TGTGCCAGTAGTCCCTACGCGGGGTTTGAGTCTGGAAACACCATATATTTT
TRBJ2-5,NA,TRBV14,NA,CASSQDQETQYF,TGTGCCAGCAGCCAAGACCAAGAGACCCAGTACTTC
TRBJ2-7,NA,TRBV10-2,NA,CASSDVDEQYF,TGCGCCAGCAGTGATGTAGACGAGCAGTACTTC
TRBJ2-7,NA,TRBV27,NA,CASSPKKWGEQYF,TGTGCCAGCAGTCCGAAGAAATGGGGCGAGCAGTACTTC
TRBJ2-1,NA,TRBV18,once,CASSPPQSSYNEQFF,TGTGCCAGCTCACCCCCGCAAAGCTCCTACAATGAGCAGTTCTTC
TRBJ1-1,NA,TRBV5-1,NA,CASSSYGGNTEAFF,TGCGCCAGCAGCTCGTACGGGGGGAACACTGAAGCTTTCTTT
TRBJ2-7,NA,TRBV11-2,NA,CASSPGVYIGNEQYF,TGTGCCAGCAGCCCAGGTGTTTACATCGGGAACGAGCAGTACTTC
TRBJ1-5,NA,TRBV6-5,once,CASSYQEDQPQHF,TGTGCCAGCAGTTACCAGGAGGATCAGCCCCAGCATTTT
TRBJ1-1,NA,TRBV18,NA,CASSPGGFMNTEAFF,TGTGCCAGCTCACCAGGGGGGTTCATGAACACTGAAGCTTTCTTT
TRBJ2-2,NA,TRBV27,few,CASSLWIQGAELFF,TGTGCCAGCAGTTTATGGATCCAGGGAGCGGAGCTGTTTTTT
TRBJ2-3,NA,TRBV5-1,NA,CASSPGQTSTDTQYF,TGCGCCAGCAGCCCGGGGCAAACTAGCACAGATACGCAGTATTTT
TRBJ1-2,NA,TRBV5-1,NA,CASRDENYGYTF,TGCGCCAGCAGGGATGAGAACTATGGCTACACCTTC
TRBJ2-2,NA,TRBV14,once,CASSQPGAYTGELFF,TGTGCCAGCAGCCAACCGGGAGCCTACACCGGGGAGCTGTTTTTT
TRBJ2-1,NA,TRBV5-6,NA,CASSPTVYNEQFF,TGTGCCAGCAGCCCGACAGTCTACAATGAGCAGTTCTTC
TRBJ1-2,TRBD1,TRBV6-5,NA,CASSSPGQGASGYTF,TGTGCCAGCAGTTCTCCGGGACAGGGAGCCTCTGGCTACACCTTC
TRBJ2-3,TRBD2,TRBV9,NA,CASSARAGSSTDTQYF,TGTGCCAGCAGCGCCCGAGCGGGGTCTAGCACAGATACGCAGTATTTT
TRBJ2-1,TRBD2,TRBV6-1,NA,CASSELTSGNNEQFF,TGTGCCAGCAGTGAACTGACTAGCGGTAACAATGAGCAGTTCTTC
TRBJ1-2,TRBD1,TRBV9,NA,CASSVGDRLNYGYTF,TGTGCCAGCAGCGTCGGGGACAGGTTAAACTATGGCTACACCTTC
TRBJ2-1,NA,TRBV19,NA,CASSIRGSYNEQFF,TGTGCCAGTAGTATCAGGGGCTCCTACAATGAGCAGTTCTTC
TRBJ1-1,NA,TRBV6-6,NA,CASSYLGGTEAFF,TGTGCCAGCAGTTACCTGGGGGGCACTGAAGCTTTCTTT
TRBJ2-7,TRBD2,TRBV7-8,once,CASSSLAGVIDEQYF,TGTGCCAGCAGCTCCTTAGCGGGAGTTATAGACGAGCAGTACTTC
TRBJ2-7,TRBD2,TRBV13,NA,CASSHLREGHYEQYF,TGTGCCAGCAGTCACCTGCGGGAGGGCCACTACGAGCAGTACTTC
TRBJ2-7,TRBD1,TRBV5-8,NA,CASSLRDSIYEQYF,TGTGCCAGCAGCCTAAGGGACAGCATCTACGAGCAGTACTTC
TRBJ1-1,NA,TRBV28,NA,CASSFPRGGKTEAFF,TGTGCCAGCAGTTTTCCCCGGGGAGGAAAGACTGAAGCTTTCTTT